The 31 T cell receptor beta chains below all came from one sample that was sequenced in a study of beta chain features in type 1 diabetes. Study observations and caveats: People with Type 1 diabetes carried modestly yet significantly shorter TCRB CDR3s in all four CD4+ subsets.

What these receptors recognize is not known. The authors reverse transcribed all of the isolated RNA, so sequencing captured expressed TCRB transcripts. Using immunoSEQ multiplex PCR, the repertoire was profiled, and TCRdb retains in-frame clones only, with some absent. The table has fewer than 400,000 clones, approximately 9.9% seen once. The specimen sequenced was central memory CD4+ T cells from blood. The source is a man aged 25 to 45 with type 1 diabetes.

The V gene is TRBV7-2, the J gene TRBJ1-6, with D tentatively TRBD1 (5 bases). Germline lookup yields CDR1 SGHTA and CDR2 FQGNSA. V dropped 1 base and J dropped 5 bases, with 18 bases sitting between them. The CDR3 is 18 amino acids. CDR3 DNA: TGTGCCAGCAGCTTAGAAGGATGGCAGGGTCTAGATAATTCACCCCTCCACTTT. Translating gives CASSLEGWQGLDNSPLHF.

For this clone: Other DNA variants within this sample encode the same CDR3. As DNA, the CDR3 is TGTGCCAGCAGCTTAGGGGACGGCTCCTACGAGCAGTACTTC. Translated: CASSLGDGSYEQYF. The chain recombines TRBV7-9 with TRBJ2-7, with D tentatively TRBD1 or TRBD2 (5 bases each). Germline-derived CDR1 and CDR2 are SEHNR and FQNEAQ (reference sequence). V lost 1 base and J 0 bases, leaving 7 bases between the germline ends. CDR3 length: 14 amino acids.

The chain is built from TRBV12-5 and TRBJ2-5, with a weak D call TRBD1 (5 bases). The CDR3 extends over 18 amino acids. Germline CDR1 and CDR2: LGHNT and FRNRAP. Trimming stripped 0 bases from V and 4 bases from J, with 21 bases between. The CDR3 is CASGLVIGATAKGETQYF. The CDR3 region has the DNA TGTGCTAGTGGTTTGGTCATTGGGGCCACAGCCAAGGGAGAGACCCAGTACTTC.

This clone was picked up a small number of times. The chain recombines TRBV7-2 with TRBJ1-6; D unclear. CDR1 is SGHTA and CDR2 is FQGNSA in the germline V gene. The CDR3 extends over 12 amino acids. V was shortened by 1 base and J by 9 bases, with 4 bases between the two germline ends. CDR3 DNA sequence: TGTGCCAGCAGCTTAGATCTTTCACCCCTCCACTTT. Translating gives CASSLDLSPLHF.

The V and J genes are TRBV28 and TRBJ1-2; D gene uncertain. The CDR3 covers 13 residues. In germline, CDR1 is MDHEN, CDR2 SYDVKM. V dropped 5 bases and J dropped 5 bases, with 12 bases sitting between them. CDR3 sequence reads: CASSRAESYGYTF. The CDR3 DNA reads TGTGCCAGCAGTCGGGCCGAGTCATATGGCTACACCTTC.

In this sample, this clone turned up a few times. The rearrangement links TRBV11-2 to TRBJ1-2, with 10 bases matching TRBD1. V lost 4 bases, J lost 3 bases, and 8 bases stayed unmatched. This CDR3 is 16 amino acids long. In germline, CDR1 is SGHAT, CDR2 FQNNGV. For the CDR3, the DNA is TGTGCCAGCAGCTCGCGGGCGGACAGGGGGGACTATGGCTACACCTTC. Residues: CASSSRADRGDYGYTF.

This clone was observed a few times. V gene TRBV28 combines with J gene TRBJ1-1; TRBD1 matches at 9 bases. CDR1 is MDHEN and CDR2 is SYDVKM in the germline V gene. The V segment lost 2 bases and the J segment 1 base; nucleotides outside the gene matches: 11. The CDR3 contains 18 residues. The CDR3 DNA reads TGTGCCAGCAGTTTAATCCCGCCGGGACAGGGACGGAACACTGAAGCTTTCTTT. Encoded protein: CASSLIPPGQGRNTEAFF. Full variable domain (missing parts from reference TRBV28 and TRBJ1-1): DVKVTQSSRYLVKRTGEKVFLECVQDMDHENMFWYRQDPGLGLRLIYFSYDVKMKEKGDIPEGYSVSREKKERFSLILESASTNQTSMYLCASSLIPPGQGRNTEAFFGQGTRLTVV.

This clone occurred a few times. Other nucleotide sequences from this sample produce the same CDR3. V is TRBV7-9 and J is TRBJ2-3; D perhaps matches TRBD1 (5 bases). CDR1 is SEHNR and CDR2 is FQNEAQ in the germline V gene (reference sequence). This CDR3 is built from 14 residues. The V end lost 0 bases, the J end lost 1 base, and 5 bases lay between the germline ends. The CDR3 here is CASSLAGGTDTQYF. CDR3 coding DNA: TGTGCCAGCAGCTTAGCAGGGGGCACAGATACGCAGTATTTT.

In its sample, this clone was seen many times. J is TRBJ1-2 and V is TRBV30, with a tentative D call TRBD1 (5 bases). V was cut by 3 bases and J by 0 bases, with 11 bases left in between. This CDR3 spans 14 amino acids. The germline V gene encodes CDR1 GTSNPN and CDR2 SVGIG (reference sequence). The CDR3 nucleotides are TGTGCCTGGAGCGGAAGGGGCCCTAACTATGGCTACACCTTC. It codes for CAWSGRGPNYGYTF.

The V and J genes are TRBV2 and TRBJ2-5; either TRBD1 or TRBD2 may fit D (5 bases each). Trimming cost V 7 bases and J 2 bases, with 11 bases left between them. Per germline, CDR1 SNHLY and CDR2 FYNNEI. There are 13 residues in the CDR3. CDR3 sequence: CASKGTVQETQYF. The CDR3 DNA is TGTGCCAGCAAGGGGACCGTACAAGAGACCCAGTACTTC.

Notes on this clone: Other DNA variants within this sample encode the same CDR3. This chain uses TRBV5-1 with TRBJ1-4; 8 bases fit TRBD1. Germline loops: CDR1 SGHRS, CDR2 YFSETQ. The CDR3 is 14 amino acids. With V trimmed by 3 bases and J by 4 bases, 2 bases remained unmatched. The CDR3 DNA follows: TGCGCCAGCAGCTCCGGACAGGGTAATGAAAAACTGTTTTTT. This encodes CASSSGQGNEKLFF.

The chain has TRBV11-2 and TRBJ2-3; D not certain. This CDR3 comprises 13 residues. V was clipped by 0 bases and J by 5 bases, with 6 bases between them. Germline V gives CDR1 SGHAT, CDR2 FQNNGV. The CDR3: CASSLDRIDTQYF. The CDR3 DNA follows: TGTGCCAGCAGCTTAGATCGGATAGATACGCAGTATTTT.

This chain connects TRBV6-5 to TRBJ2-7; 9 positions match TRBD1. This CDR3 is built from 16 residues. V shed 2 bases and J 2 bases; nucleotides not matched to a gene: 7. The germline CDR1 and CDR2 sequences are MNHEY and SVGAGI. CDR3 sequence reads: CASSYAPGQGPYEQYF. The CDR3 DNA follows: TGTGCCAGCAGTTACGCGCCGGGACAGGGTCCCTACGAGCAGTACTTC.

This clone was seen a few times. The rearrangement uses TRBV7-2 and TRBJ2-7; D might be TRBD2 (5 bases). Trimming shortened V by 3 bases and J by 3 bases, and 9 bases separated the two germline ends. The CDR3 covers 13 residues. Germline CDR1 is SGHTA and CDR2 is FQGNSA. The CDR3 here is CASSFGEVYEQYF. The CDR3 coding sequence is TGTGCCAGCAGCTTCGGGGAAGTCTACGAGCAGTACTTC.

The chain carries TRBV1 and TRBJ1-1; no check of the table's D call, TRBD1, against the DNA was made. TRBV1 is listed as a pseudogene. The CDR3 spans 13 residues. The CDR3 DNA reads TGCACCAGCAGCCCCGCACAGGGGGATGAAGCTTTCTTT. It yields the protein CTSSPAQGDEAFF.

The J gene is TRBJ1-1, the V gene TRBV7-2; 9 bases fit TRBD1. The V gene's germline CDR1 is SGHTA and CDR2 FQGNSA. Trimming removed 7 bases from V and 2 bases from J; junction bases left unmatched: 14. The CDR3 consists of 17 residues. As DNA, the CDR3 is TGTGCCAGCAAGTGGACAGGGGCCGACCTGATCAACACTGAAGCTTTCTTT. Its protein is CASKWTGADLINTEAFF.

This clone was seen more than once but under ten times. This sequence joins TRBV5-4 and TRBJ2-6; the D gene is possibly TRBD1 (5 bases). From germline, CDR1 is SGHNT and CDR2 YYREEE (reference sequence). This CDR3 has 15 residues. Trimming took 4 bases from V and 0 from J, leaving 8 bases between them. CDR3 loop: CASSIDSSGANVLTF. The CDR3 DNA is TGTGCCAGCAGCATAGACAGCTCTGGGGCCAACGTCCTGACTTTC.

This clone appeared a few times. The chain recombines TRBV20-1 with TRBJ1-2; D is uncertain. The CDR3 loop spans 11 amino acids. Trimming left V 3 bases short and J 8 bases short, with 10 bases between. Germline V gene lookup returns CDR1 DFQATT and CDR2 SNEGSKA (reference sequence). CDR3 in amino acids: CSASWENGYTF. In nucleotides, the CDR3 is TGCAGTGCTAGTTGGGAGAACGGCTACACCTTC.

The V call is TRBV7-9, the J call TRBJ1-5, with TRBD1 as a possible D gene (5 bases). This CDR3 contains 15 residues. V lost 3 bases and J lost 0, with 9 bases in between. CDR1 and CDR2 (germline): SEHNR, FQNEAQ (reference sequence). DNA for the CDR3: TGTGCCAGCAGCTTTGGACACAATAGCAATCAGCCCCAGCATTTT. Its translation: CASSFGHNSNQPQHF.

This clone turned up a few times. CDR3 residues: CASSWRGGETQYF. CDR3 DNA sequence: TGTGCCAGCAGTTGGCGAGGAGGAGAGACCCAGTACTTC. The chain carries TRBV28 and TRBJ2-5; maybe TRBD2 (5 bases). CDR3 length: 13 residues. Germline V gene lookup returns CDR1 MDHEN and CDR2 SYDVKM. Deletions cut 4 bases from V and 4 bases from J, with 10 bases between.

This clone was recorded once. The CDR3 DNA reads TGTGCCAGCAGGCCCCCGGGGGTCGACGAGCAGTACTTC. Residues: CASRPPGVDEQYF. This chain joins TRBV6-5 and TRBJ2-7; tentatively, D is TRBD2 (6 bases). Trimming pared 6 bases from V and 5 bases from J, leaving 14 bases between. Germline CDR1 and CDR2: MNHEY and SVGAGI. This CDR3 has 13 residues.

The chain uses TRBV20-1 and TRBJ2-7, with D unresolved. Germline-derived CDR1 and CDR2 are DFQATT and SNEGSKA (reference sequence). V lost 3 bases, J lost 6 bases, and 9 bases lay in between. The CDR3 covers 11 residues. In DNA, the CDR3 is TGCAGTGCTAGCTACAGATTCGAGCAGTACTTC. This codes for CSASYRFEQYF.

This clone was counted a few times. The V and J genes are TRBV7-8 and TRBJ1-1; D not resolved. Germline CDR1 reads SGHVS; CDR2 reads FQNEAQ. The V end lost 1 base, the J end lost 5 bases, and 5 bases lay between the germline ends. This CDR3 contains 12 residues. This CDR3 is CASSLDKTEAFF. CDR3 coding DNA: TGTGCCAGCAGCTTAGATAAGACTGAAGCTTTCTTT.

This clone was detected a few times. V gene TRBV10-2 combines with J gene TRBJ1-3; D not resolved. Germline V lookup: CDR1 WSHSY, CDR2 SAAADI. The CDR3 extends over 13 amino acids. V shed 3 bases and J shed 5 bases, with 8 bases lying between them. CDR3 loop: CASSEGDRNTIYF. The CDR3 DNA sequence: TGCGCCAGCAGTGAAGGCGATCGAAACACCATATATTTT.

This clone has just a few counts. The V gene is TRBV5-1, the J gene TRBJ1-1, with TRBD1 as a possible D gene (5 bases). Trimming left V 2 bases short and J 3 bases short, with 11 bases between. Per germline, CDR1 SGHRS and CDR2 YFSETQ. This CDR3 region has 14 residues. CDR3 in DNA: TGCGCCAGCAGCTTTGAGGGGCGGGACACTGAAGCTTTCTTT. Amino acids: CASSFEGRDTEAFF.

The rearrangement joins TRBV18 to TRBJ2-7; a weak D match, TRBD1 (5 bases). The CDR3 is 15 residues long. Germline V gene lookup returns CDR1 KGHSH and CDR2 LQKENI. The germline V and J ends were trimmed by 0 bases and 4 bases, with 13 bases remaining between them. The CDR3 spells CASSPPGQSIYEQYF. The CDR3 coding sequence is TGTGCCAGCTCACCACCGGGGCAGAGTATTTACGAGCAGTACTTC.

The J gene is TRBJ1-1, the V gene TRBV18, with 8 nucleotides matching TRBD1. Germline V gives CDR1 KGHSH, CDR2 LQKENI. The trim removed 4 bases at V and 0 bases at J, leaving 1 base unmatched. The CDR3 totals 14 residues. CDR3 sequence (DNA): TGTGCCAGCTCACGGGACAGGCTGAACACTGAAGCTTTCTTT. Its translation is CASSRDRLNTEAFF. Complete variable domain (other parts from reference TRBV18 and TRBJ1-1): NAGVMQNPRHLVRRRGQEARLRCSPMKGHSHVYWYRQLPEEGLKFMVYLQKENIIDESGMPKERFSAEFPKEGPSILRIQQVVRGDSAAYFCASSRDRLNTEAFFGQGTRLTVV.

This clone was counted many times. The chain joins TRBV10-3 to TRBJ2-3; possible D gene TRBD2, 5 bases. Germline assignment: CDR1 ENHRY and CDR2 SYGVKD. Trimming took 3 bases from V and 6 from J, leaving 13 bases between them. This CDR3 comprises 14 residues. This CDR3 reads CAISDLLVSDTQYF. CDR3 bases: TGTGCCATCAGTGATTTACTAGTTTCGGATACGCAGTATTTT.

V is TRBV27 and J is TRBJ1-5; 7 bases fit TRBD1. From germline, CDR1 is MNHEY and CDR2 SMNVEV (reference sequence). CDR3 length: 13 amino acids. Trimming at V came to 4 bases and at J to 11 bases, leaving 8 bases not matched to a gene. The CDR3 DNA reads TGTGCCAGCAGTTCCCAGGGGGTGGGAGCCCAGCATTTT. As protein: CASSSQGVGAQHF.

The rearrangement uses TRBV27 and TRBJ2-7, with D unresolved. Germline V gene sequence: CDR1 MNHEY, CDR2 SMNVEV (reference sequence). The CDR3 extends over 13 amino acids. V lost 2 bases to trimming and J lost 6 bases, with 11 bases between them. The CDR3 spells CASSLEGYREQYF. CDR3 DNA sequence: TGTGCCAGCAGTTTAGAAGGGTATCGCGAGCAGTACTTC.

J is TRBJ1-1 and V is TRBV7-2, with a weak D call TRBD1 (5 bases). Germline CDR1 and CDR2: SGHTA and FQGNSA. This CDR3 is built from 13 residues. V was shortened by 2 bases and J by 3 bases, with 7 bases between the two germline ends. The CDR3 loop is CASSLRQHTEAFF. In DNA form, the CDR3 reads TGTGCCAGCAGCTTACGACAGCACACTGAAGCTTTCTTT.